Sequencing of this T cell receptor beta chain was carried out in a study of cytomegalovirus exposure and HLA in healthy donors. Study conclusions and caveats: Presence/absence results assume similar sequencing depth per donor, which may not hold. Later analysis suggested most CMV-associated TCR beta chains were HLA-restricted. It was reported that TCR beta sequences correctly inferred the HLA-A and HLA-B alleles for most subjects. Later analysis found that TCR beta chains associated with HLA were more clonally expanded than other, equally common chains.

This CDR3 comprises 14 residues. Germline V gene data show CDR1 as SGHRS and CDR2 as YFSETQ. Trimming left V 5 bases short and J 0 bases short, with 9 bases between. This PCR relied on a set of 60 Vbeta primers and 13 Jbeta primers. Sequencing used immunoSEQ multiplex PCR; TCRdb keeps in-frame clones, though not all of them. The sample lists around 130,000 clones, around 79% occurring once. Comment on this clone: Antigen: not known.

The genes are TRBV5-1 and TRBJ1-3, with D possibly being TRBD1 (6 bases). The TCR sequence derives from a middle-aged woman in good health and CMV-seropositive. Sequencing used PBMCs. The DNA for the CDR3 is TGCGCCAGCAGGGAAGGGGGCTCTGGAAACACCATATATTTT. It encodes CASREGGSGNTIYF.